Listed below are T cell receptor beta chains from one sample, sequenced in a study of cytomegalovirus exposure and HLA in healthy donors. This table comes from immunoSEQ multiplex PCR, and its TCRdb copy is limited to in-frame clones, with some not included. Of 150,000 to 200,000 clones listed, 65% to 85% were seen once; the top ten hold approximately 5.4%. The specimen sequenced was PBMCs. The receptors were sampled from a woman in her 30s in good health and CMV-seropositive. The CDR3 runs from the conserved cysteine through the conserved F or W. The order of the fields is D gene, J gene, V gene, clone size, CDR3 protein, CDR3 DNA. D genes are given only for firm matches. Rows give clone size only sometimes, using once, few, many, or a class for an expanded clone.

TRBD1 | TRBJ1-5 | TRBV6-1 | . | CASSDGTGKSQPQHF | TGTGCCAGCAGTGATGGGACAGGGAAGTCTCAGCCCCAGCATTTT
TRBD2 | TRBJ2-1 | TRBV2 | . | CASSDAGRSYNEQFF | TGTGCCAGCAGTGACGCCGGGAGGTCCTACAATGAGCAGTTCTTC
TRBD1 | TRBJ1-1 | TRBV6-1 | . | CASKPRGVNTEAFF | TGTGCCAGCAAGCCCAGGGGGGTAAACACTGAAGCTTTCTTT
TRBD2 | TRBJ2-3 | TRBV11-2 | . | CASSVTSEVDPQYF | TGTGCCAGCAGCGTCACTAGCGAGGTTGACCCGCAGTATTTT
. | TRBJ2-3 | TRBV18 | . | CASSEEDTQYF | TGTGCCAGCTCAGAAGAGGATACGCAGTATTTT
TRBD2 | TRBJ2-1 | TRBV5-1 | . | CASSTRASGGNEQFF | TGCGCCAGCAGCACCCGGGCTAGCGGGGGAAATGAGCAGTTCTTC
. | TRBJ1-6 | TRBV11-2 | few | CASSLKGYNSPLHF | TGTGCCAGCAGCTTAAAGGGGTACAATTCACCCCTCCACTTT
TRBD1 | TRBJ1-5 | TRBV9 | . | CASSVGTGQYQPQHF | TGTGCCAGCAGCGTGGGGACAGGTCAATATCAGCCCCAGCATTTT
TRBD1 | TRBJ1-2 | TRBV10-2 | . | CASSENTGGYGYTF | TGCGCCAGCAGTGAGAACACAGGGGGCTATGGCTACACCTTC
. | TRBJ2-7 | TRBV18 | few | CASSPLVEFHEQYF | TGTGCCAGCTCACCACTCGTCGAGTTCCACGAGCAGTACTTC
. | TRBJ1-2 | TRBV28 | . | CASTLDKVYGYTF | TGTGCCAGCACCCTGGACAAGGTTTATGGCTACACCTTC
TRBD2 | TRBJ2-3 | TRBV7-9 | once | CASSLAAPLAGGATDTQYF | TGTGCCAGCAGCTTAGCGGCACCACTAGCGGGGGGCGCGACAGATACGCAGTATTTT
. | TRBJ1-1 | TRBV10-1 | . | CASSDRANTEAFF | TGCGCCAGCAGTGACAGGGCGAACACTGAAGCTTTCTTT
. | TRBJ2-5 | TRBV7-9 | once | CASSFEGALLIPETQYF | TGTGCCAGCAGCTTCGAGGGTGCACTCCTGATTCCAGAGACCCAGTACTTC
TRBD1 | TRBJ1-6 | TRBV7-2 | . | CASSPQGVGSPLHF | TGTGCCAGCAGCCCACAGGGGGTTGGTTCACCCCTCCACTTT
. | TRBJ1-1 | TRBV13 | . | CASSPRGRRGFTEAFF | TGTGCCAGCAGCCCCCGAGGTCGCAGAGGGTTCACTGAAGCTTTCTTT
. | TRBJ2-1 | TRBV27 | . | CASSLQWGWGRVEQFF | TGTGCCAGCAGTTTACAGTGGGGATGGGGCCGTGTTGAGCAGTTCTTC
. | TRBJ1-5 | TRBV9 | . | CASSETPGGPGQPQHF | TGTGCCAGCAGCGAGACCCCGGGAGGGCCCGGTCAGCCCCAGCATTTT
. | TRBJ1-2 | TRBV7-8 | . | CASSPEAGNYGYTF | TGTGCCAGCAGTCCAGAAGCAGGGAACTATGGCTACACCTTC
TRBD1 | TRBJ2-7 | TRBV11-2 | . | CASSLADRDSYEQYF | TGTGCCAGCAGCTTAGCGGACAGGGACTCCTACGAGCAGTACTTC
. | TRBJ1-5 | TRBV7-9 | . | CSSSFSGQPQHF | TGTTCCAGCAGCTTCTCAGGTCAGCCCCAGCATTTT
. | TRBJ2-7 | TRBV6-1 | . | CASSEGGPYEQYF | TGTGCCAGCAGTGAGGGGGGGCCCTACGAGCAGTACTTC
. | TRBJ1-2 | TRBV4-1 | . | CASSQDPGRKNYGYTF | TGCGCCAGCAGCCAAGATCCAGGGAGGAAAAACTATGGCTACACCTTC
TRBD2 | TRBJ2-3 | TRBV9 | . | CASSVSGGPTDTQYF | TGTGCCAGCAGCGTTAGCGGGGGCCCCACAGATACGCAGTATTTT
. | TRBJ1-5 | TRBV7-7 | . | CASSLAVDQPQHF | TGTGCTAGCAGCTTAGCGGTAGATCAGCCCCAGCATTTT
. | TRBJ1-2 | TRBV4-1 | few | CASSLGPNSARGYTF | TGCGCCAGCAGCTTGGGCCCGAATTCAGCAAGAGGCTACACCTTC
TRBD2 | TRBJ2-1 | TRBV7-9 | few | CASSLGGLAGVSNEQFF | TGTGCCAGCAGCTTAGGGGGACTAGCGGGGGTGAGCAATGAGCAGTTCTTC
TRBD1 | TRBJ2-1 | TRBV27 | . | CASSSVSGTGKNEQFF | TGTGCCAGCAGTTCTGTCTCCGGGACAGGGAAAAATGAGCAGTTCTTC
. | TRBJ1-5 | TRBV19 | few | CASSSTGGNQPQHF | TGTGCCAGTAGTAGTACAGGTGGCAATCAGCCCCAGCATTTT
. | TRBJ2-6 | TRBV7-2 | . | CASSLARISSGANVLTF | TGTGCCAGCAGCTTAGCCCGAATTAGCTCTGGGGCCAACGTCCTGACTTTC
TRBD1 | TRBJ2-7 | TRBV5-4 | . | CASSRQGLLYEQYF | TGTGCCAGCAGCCGACAGGGTCTCCTCTACGAGCAGTACTTC
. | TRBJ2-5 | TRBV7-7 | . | CASSASPTETQYF | TGTGCTAGCAGCGCGAGCCCCACCGAGACCCAGTACTTC
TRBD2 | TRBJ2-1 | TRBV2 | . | CASSEIAGSYNEQFF | TGTGCCAGCAGTGAAATAGCGGGGTCCTACAATGAGCAGTTCTTC